Listed here are 15 T cell receptor beta chains from one sample, sequenced in a study of beta chain features in type 1 diabetes. No antigen has been identified for these receptors. The study's findings and limits: When Type 1 diabetes patients were examined, their TCRB CDR3s proved moderately but significantly shorter in all four CD4+ subsets.

Reverse transcribing all isolated RNA meant expressed TCRB transcripts were sequenced. The method was immunoSEQ multiplex PCR; TCRdb's version includes in-frame clones alone and lacks a portion of them. This table holds 500,000 to 650,000 clones, 9.5% to 15% found once. Material: naive CD4+ T cells from blood. These receptors were obtained from a man aged 25 to 40 with type 1 diabetes.

V and J are TRBV7-9 and TRBJ2-5; D ambiguous. The CDR3 loop spans 12 amino acids. Germline assignment: CDR1 SEHNR and CDR2 FQNEAQ (reference sequence). The germline V and J ends were trimmed by 5 bases and 7 bases, with 11 bases remaining between them. CDR3 coding DNA: TGTGCCAGCAGCGTTGATATTGGGACCCAGTACTTC. It translates to CASSVDIGTQYF.

This clone has only a few counts. This chain connects TRBV7-9 to TRBJ2-5, with 9 bases that match TRBD1. The CDR3 has 16 amino acids. V was clipped by 4 bases and J by 2 bases; unmatched bases: 8. CDR1 SEHNR and CDR2 FQNEAQ come from the germline V gene (reference sequence). Written as DNA, the CDR3 is TGTGCCAGCAGCTCTAGACAGGGGGGGAGTCAAGAGACCCAGTACTTC. It codes for CASSSRQGGSQETQYF.

This clone was counted only a few times. The chain employs TRBV11-2 and TRBJ2-3; D not certain. CDR3 length: 13 residues. From germline, CDR1 is SGHAT and CDR2 FQNNGV. Trimming removed 2 bases at V and 5 bases at J, with 8 bases between. In DNA, the CDR3 is TGTGCCAGCAGCTTAAATTCCGGAGATACGCAGTATTTT. Residues: CASSLNSGDTQYF.

This clone was observed a handful of times. The chain carries TRBV2 and TRBJ2-1, with D perhaps matching TRBD2 (6 bases). CDR1 and CDR2 (germline): SNHLY, FYNNEI. The CDR3 extends over 14 amino acids. The V end lost 8 bases, the J end lost 4 bases, and 15 bases lay between the germline ends. The CDR3 DNA sequence: TGTGCCAGCGGCCGGGACTCGGCTTACAATGAGCAGTTCTTC. Amino acid sequence: CASGRDSAYNEQFF.

J is TRBJ1-1 and V is TRBV18; a weak D match, TRBD1 (5 bases). The CDR3 length is 15 residues. CDR1 is KGHSH and CDR2 is LQKENI in the germline V gene. The V end was cut by 2 bases, the J end by 3 bases, with 13 bases between. CDR3 nucleotide sequence: TGTGCCAGCTCACCAGTTGAGCAAGGGGACACTGAAGCTTTCTTT. Translation: CASSPVEQGDTEAFF.

The chain combines TRBV6-4 with TRBJ2-6; 11 bases match TRBD2. The CDR3 totals 18 residues. Trimming cost V 3 bases and J 0 bases; bases outside gene matches: 4. The germline gives CDR1 MRHNA, CDR2 SNTAGT. CDR3: CASSETSGVPSGANVLTF. For the CDR3, the DNA is TGTGCCAGCAGTGAGACTAGCGGGGTTCCCTCTGGGGCCAACGTCCTGACTTTC.

The CDR3 protein is CASSSWDRGNYGYTF. CDR3 nucleotide sequence: TGTGCCAGCAGTTCATGGGACAGGGGCAACTATGGCTACACCTTC. This rearrangement joins TRBV27 to TRBJ1-2, with 10 bases identical to TRBD1. Germline V lookup: CDR1 MNHEY, CDR2 SMNVEV (reference sequence). Losses at the gene ends were 4 bases for V and 2 bases for J; bases not matched to a gene: 4. This CDR3 region has 15 residues.

This clone was observed a few times. This chain connects TRBV29-1 to TRBJ1-2; possibly TRBD1 for D (6 bases). With 3 bases removed from V and 6 bases from J, the gap between germline ends came to 14 bases. Looked up from germline, CDR1 is SQVTM and CDR2 is ANQGSEA. CDR3 length: 13 amino acids. The CDR3, as DNA: TGCAGCGTTGAGTTGACAGGATATAATGGCTACACCTTC. Its protein is CSVELTGYNGYTF.

This clone was observed a single time. The chain recombines TRBV6-5 with TRBJ2-7; 9 bases line up with TRBD1. CDR1 is MNHEY and CDR2 is SVGAGI in the germline V gene. The length of the CDR3 is 15 residues. Trimming cost V 7 bases and J 3 bases; bases outside gene matches: 10. The CDR3 region has the DNA TGTGCCAGCACTCCAAATCCGGGACAGGGCTACGAGCAGTACTTC. Encoded protein: CASTPNPGQGYEQYF.

This clone was counted a few times. The chain couples TRBV27 to TRBJ2-7, with D possibly TRBD1 on 6 matching bases. V shed 1 base and J shed 4 bases, with 8 bases lying between them. Germline CDR1 and CDR2: MNHEY and SMNVEV (reference sequence). There are 13 residues in the CDR3. CDR3 coding DNA: TGTGCCAGCAGTTTATTAGGGGGTTACGAGCAGTACTTC. As protein: CASSLLGGYEQYF.

This clone was picked up a small number of times. The V gene is TRBV5-4, the J gene TRBJ2-1, with a tentative D call TRBD2 (6 bases). From germline, CDR1 is SGHNT and CDR2 YYREEE (reference sequence). This CDR3 region has 16 residues. Trimming took off 2 bases at V and 0 bases at J, with 12 bases between the two ends. The CDR3 sequence: CASSLSGGSSYNEQFF. In DNA form, the CDR3 reads TGTGCCAGCAGCTTAAGTGGGGGGAGCTCCTACAATGAGCAGTTCTTC.

The V call is TRBV5-4, the J call TRBJ2-5, with 10 bases aligning to TRBD2. The CDR3 runs to 17 residues. Germline V gives CDR1 SGHNT, CDR2 YYREEE (reference sequence). With 4 bases clipped from V and 4 bases from J, the junction kept 13 bases outside the gene matches. The CDR3 DNA reads as TGTGCCAGCAGCAGAGGACTAGCGGTTTTGTCGGCAGAGACCCAGTACTTC. Amino acid sequence: CASSRGLAVLSAETQYF.

The chain has TRBV6-1 and TRBJ1-6, with D maybe TRBD1 (6 bases). This CDR3 has 16 residues. The germline V and J ends were trimmed by 4 bases and 10 bases, with 20 bases remaining between them. The V gene's germline CDR1 is MNHNS and CDR2 SASEGT. The CDR3 DNA sequence: TGTGCCAGCAGTGCCGCCCAGGGGACCGTAAACTCACCCCTCCACTTT. Residues: CASSAAQGTVNSPLHF.

This clone was found a few times. The chain links TRBV18 to TRBJ1-2, with D perhaps TRBD1 (5 bases). Germline-derived CDR1 and CDR2 are KGHSH and LQKENI. The CDR3 covers 16 residues. V lost 6 bases and J lost 4, with 21 bases in between. CDR3 bases: TGTGCCAGCTCCCCGATGTCGGGGGGTCATTCCTATGGCTACACCTTC. Translated: CASSPMSGGHSYGYTF.

J is TRBJ1-3 and V is TRBV5-4; D perhaps matches TRBD1 (6 bases). There are 17 residues in the CDR3. Looked up from germline, CDR1 is SGHNT and CDR2 is YYREEE (reference sequence). V lost 3 bases and J lost 2, with 18 bases in between. The CDR3 loop reads CASSSPSTGSTGNTIYF. CDR3 bases: TGTGCCAGCAGCTCCCCTTCGACAGGTTCAACTGGAAACACCATATATTTT. The full variable domain, completed using reference TRBV5-4 and TRBJ1-3, is ETGVTQSPTHLIKTRGQQVTLRCSSQSGHNTVSWYQQALGQGPQFIFQYYREEENGRGNFPPRFSGLQFPNYSSELNVNALELDDSALYLCASSSPSTGSTGNTIYFGEGSWLTVV.